This passage covers 27 T cell receptor beta chains from one sample sequenced in a study of blood T cell repertoires in COVID-19. Assay: immunoSEQ multiplex PCR; the TCRdb copy retains only in-frame clones and omits some. The data hold 110,000 or so clones, with about two thirds observed a single time. Sequencing used peripheral blood. Source of these receptors: a woman in her thirties or forties with acute or convalescent COVID-19.

The rearrangement uses TRBV3-1 (or the pseudogene TRBV3-2) and TRBJ2-1; tentative D call: TRBD2 (6 bases). Germline values: CDR1 LGHDT, CDR2 YNNKEL (reference sequence). Trimming took 4 bases from V and 3 from J, leaving 16 bases between them. There are 16 residues in the CDR3. The CDR3: CASSPPSAHDYNEQFF. The CDR3 nucleotides are TGTGCCAGCAGCCCCCCTAGCGCCCATGACTACAATGAGCAGTTCTTC.

The V gene is TRBV5-1, the J gene TRBJ2-1; 7 bases match TRBD1. After removal of 2 bases from V and 6 bases from J, the junction contained 11 bases not matched to a gene. The CDR3 spans 16 residues. From germline, CDR1 is SGHRS and CDR2 YFSETQ. CDR3 nucleotides: TGCGCCAGCAGCTTCGCAGAGAGAAGACAGGGCAATGAGCAGTTCTTC. Amino acid sequence: CASSFAERRQGNEQFF.

Many counts were recorded for this clone. The chain couples TRBV25-1 to TRBJ2-3; 8 positions match TRBD2. After removal of 4 bases from V and 7 bases from J, the junction contained 10 bases not matched to a gene. This CDR3 region has 15 residues. Germline-derived CDR1 and CDR2 are MGHDK and SYGVNS. CDR3 loop: CASSGVAGHVNTQYF. CDR3 nucleotide sequence: TGTGCCAGCAGTGGGGTAGCGGGGCATGTGAATACGCAGTATTTT.

This clone appeared once. The J gene is TRBJ1-2, the V gene TRBV6-5; a weak D match, TRBD1 (5 bases). There are 13 residues in the CDR3. The germline gives CDR1 MNHEY, CDR2 SVGAGI. The V end lost 7 bases, the J end lost 1 base, and 10 bases lay between the germline ends. Here the CDR3 DNA reads TGTGCCAGCAAGGACACCTTTAACTATGGCTACACCTTC. It is translated as CASKDTFNYGYTF.

V gene TRBV3-1 (or the pseudogene TRBV3-2) combines with J gene TRBJ2-7; 10 positions match TRBD2. Trimming removed 3 bases from V and 0 bases from J; junction bases left unmatched: 5. The CDR3 spans 16 residues. CDR1 and CDR2 (germline): LGHDT, YNNKEL (reference sequence). CDR3 sequence reads: CASSQAAGGASYEQYF. In nucleotides, the CDR3 is TGTGCCAGCAGCCAGGCAGCGGGGGGGGCCTCCTACGAGCAGTACTTC.

This clone was counted a single time. J is TRBJ2-3 and V is TRBV11-3; D might be TRBD1 (6 bases). This CDR3 contains 16 residues. Looked up from germline, CDR1 is SGHNT and CDR2 is YENEEA. V dropped 5 bases and J dropped 0 bases, with 15 bases sitting between them. CDR3 sequence reads: CASSANREMSTDTQYF. The CDR3 DNA reads as TGTGCCAGCAGCGCAAACAGGGAAATGAGCACAGATACGCAGTATTTT.

CDR3 residues: CATSSFRAPTEKLFF. CDR3 nucleotide sequence: TGTGCCACCAGCAGTTTCAGGGCGCCGACTGAAAAACTGTTTTTT. The V and J genes are TRBV15 and TRBJ1-4; weak D call: TRBD1 (5 bases). The germline V gene encodes CDR1 LNHNV and CDR2 YYDKDF (reference sequence). This CDR3 is 15 amino acids long. V was cut by 3 bases and J by 7 bases, with 15 bases left in between.

The chain carries TRBV2 and TRBJ1-1; the match to TRBD1 covers 8 bases. Germline CDR1 and CDR2: SNHLY and FYNNEI. The CDR3 is 14 amino acids. Trimming at V came to 6 bases and at J to 4 bases, leaving 7 bases not matched to a gene. The chain's CDR3 is CASSGRTGSTEAFF. Written as DNA, the CDR3 is TGTGCCAGCAGCGGAAGGACAGGGAGCACTGAAGCTTTCTTT.

The J gene is TRBJ2-7, the V gene TRBV5-5, with TRBD2 identical over 9 bases. CDR3 length: 16 amino acids. With 4 bases clipped from V and 7 bases from J, the junction kept 15 bases outside the gene matches. Germline-derived CDR1 and CDR2 are SGHKS and YYEKEE (reference sequence). CDR3 bases: TGTGCCAGCAGCCCGAGGGGGACTAGCCGGGGGCCGGAGCAGTACTTC. Its protein is CASSPRGTSRGPEQYF.

This sequence joins TRBV7-8 and TRBJ1-2; D perhaps matches TRBD1 (6 bases). Germline lookup yields CDR1 SGHVS and CDR2 FQNEAQ. The CDR3 has 14 amino acids. Trimming cost V 5 bases and J 4 bases, with 14 bases left between them. The CDR3 is CASSKETGFYGYTF. DNA for the CDR3: TGTGCCAGCAGCAAAGAGACAGGATTCTATGGCTACACCTTC.

The rearrangement joins TRBV9 to TRBJ1-1; no reliable D call. Trimming cost V 0 bases and J 1 base, with 16 bases left between them. The CDR3 extends over 17 amino acids. Looked up from germline, CDR1 is SGDLS and CDR2 is YYNGEE. DNA for the CDR3: TGTGCCAGCAGCGTAGATGCTGGGAGTGTATGGAACACTGAAGCTTTCTTT. This codes for CASSVDAGSVWNTEAFF. Using reference TRBV9 and TRBJ1-1 for the parts outside the CDR3, the full variable domain is DSGVTQTPKHLITATGQRVTLRCSPRSGDLSVYWYQQSLDQGLQFLIQYYNGEERAKGNILERFSAQQFPDLHSELNLSSLELGDSALYFCASSVDAGSVWNTEAFFGQGTRLTVV.

The chain uses TRBV19 and TRBJ1-3, with a tentative D call TRBD1 (5 bases). CDR1 is LNHDA and CDR2 is SQIVND in the germline V gene (reference sequence). Deletions cut 5 bases from V and 1 base from J, with 9 bases between. The CDR3 has 14 residues. The CDR3 bases are TGTGCCAGTAGTTTGGAGGGGTCTGGAAACACCATATATTTT. It specifies CASSLEGSGNTIYF.

This chain uses TRBV3-1 (or the pseudogene TRBV3-2) with TRBJ1-1; D not resolved. This CDR3 is built from 14 residues. The V and J ends lost 4 bases and 0 bases respectively, with 9 bases between them. In germline, CDR1 is LGHDT, CDR2 YNNKEL (reference sequence). CDR3 coding DNA: TGTGCCAGCAGCCTGACTGAAATGAACACTGAAGCTTTCTTT. Its translation: CASSLTEMNTEAFF.

A few counts support this clone. The genes are TRBV29-1 and TRBJ2-3; possibly TRBD1 for D (6 bases). In germline, CDR1 is SQVTM, CDR2 ANQGSEA. V lost 5 bases, J lost 2 bases, and 17 bases lay in between. The CDR3 length is 15 residues. In DNA form, the CDR3 reads TGCAGCGTTCAAACAGGGAAAAGCGTCACAGATACGCAGTATTTT. As protein: CSVQTGKSVTDTQYF.

This clone has only a few counts. The chain combines TRBV21-1 with TRBJ1-5. TRBV21-1 is recorded as a pseudogene. CDR3 length: 18 amino acids. The CDR3 spells CASSNPGSGRISNQPQHF. Here the CDR3 DNA reads TGTGCCAGCAGCAACCCCGGTAGCGGCAGAATTAGCAATCAGCCCCAGCATTTT.

The chain employs TRBV29-1 and TRBJ1-4; 9 bases map to TRBD1. The CDR3 sequence is 15 residues long. V was pared by 0 bases and J by 7 bases, with 6 bases of the junction left unmatched. The V gene's germline CDR1 is SQVTM and CDR2 ANQGSEA. This CDR3 is CSVEETGGRGEKLFF. CDR3 in DNA: TGCAGCGTTGAAGAAACAGGGGGCCGTGGTGAAAAACTGTTTTTT. Full variable domain (outside the CDR3, taken from reference TRBV29-1 and TRBJ1-4): SAVISQKPSRDICQRGTSLTIQCQVDSQVTMMFWYRQQPGQSLTLIATANQGSEATYESGFVIDKFPISRPNLTFSTLTVSNMSPEDSSIYLCSVEETGGRGEKLFFGSGTQLSVL.

This clone was seen only a few times. The V and J genes are TRBV7-7 and TRBJ2-3, with D maybe TRBD2 (6 bases). CDR1 and CDR2 from the germline V gene are SSHAT and FNYEAQ (reference sequence). Trimming removed 5 bases at V and 0 bases at J, with 15 bases between. The CDR3 has 16 amino acids. The CDR3 is CASSPMRGTSTDTQYF. In DNA, the CDR3 is TGTGCCAGCAGCCCCATGCGGGGTACTAGCACAGATACGCAGTATTTT.

The chain joins TRBV6-5 to TRBJ1-3; 8 nucleotides agree with TRBD1. The CDR3 spans 15 residues. Germline assignment: CDR1 MNHEY and CDR2 SVGAGI. With 4 bases clipped from V and 4 bases from J, the junction kept 6 bases outside the gene matches. CDR3 nucleotide sequence: TGTGCCAGCAGTTTCACAGGGGGGCTGGGAAACACCATATATTTT. It is translated as CASSFTGGLGNTIYF.

The chain combines TRBV24-1 with TRBJ2-5, with D perhaps TRBD2 (6 bases). The V gene's germline CDR1 is KGHDR and CDR2 SFDVKD. Trimming pared 4 bases from V and 2 bases from J, leaving 13 bases between. The CDR3 is 15 amino acids. The CDR3 here is CATSDSRDSQETQYF. CDR3 DNA: TGTGCCACCAGTGACTCGCGGGATAGTCAAGAGACCCAGTACTTC.

The chain links TRBV29-1 to TRBJ2-2; the D gene is possibly TRBD1 (6 bases). The V end lost 3 bases, the J end lost 0 bases, and 8 bases lay between the germline ends. The CDR3 is 14 amino acids. Germline V gene sequence: CDR1 SQVTM, CDR2 ANQGSEA. DNA of the CDR3: TGCAGCGTTGAGGCAGGGGCGAACACCGGGGAGCTGTTTTTT. Translation gives CSVEAGANTGELFF.

J is TRBJ1-2 and V is TRBV30; tentative D call: TRBD1 (5 bases). Trimming left V 0 bases short and J 7 bases short, with 12 bases between. Germline-derived CDR1 and CDR2 are GTSNPN and SVGIG (reference sequence). This CDR3 has 13 residues. This CDR3 is CAWSVGGEVGYTF. The CDR3 nucleotides read TGTGCCTGGAGTGTTGGGGGGGAAGTTGGCTACACCTTC.

The chain joins TRBV6-6 to TRBJ2-5, with 8 bases matching TRBD2. The CDR3 totals 14 residues. V was clipped by 5 bases and J by 5 bases; unmatched bases: 7. Germline lookup yields CDR1 MNHNY and CDR2 SVGAGI (reference sequence). The CDR3 DNA reads as TGTGCCAGCAGTCCGGCGGGGGGAGGGGAGACCCAGTACTTC. This encodes CASSPAGGGETQYF.

The rearrangement uses TRBV7-2 and TRBJ2-5; 8 nucleotides agree with TRBD1. The CDR3 length is 16 residues. CDR1 is SGHTA, CDR2 FQGNSA, per germline. With 0 bases clipped from V and 1 base from J, the junction kept 4 bases outside the gene matches. The CDR3 sequence is CASSLARTGPQETQYF. The DNA of the CDR3 is TGTGCCAGCAGCTTAGCGCGGACAGGGCCCCAAGAGACCCAGTACTTC.

This chain connects TRBV4-2 to TRBJ1-2, with 7 bases aligning to TRBD1. The CDR3 loop spans 16 amino acids. The germline V gene encodes CDR1 LGHNA and CDR2 YNFKEQ. V shed 0 bases, J shed 7 bases, and the junction held 11 bases outside the gene matches. The CDR3 region is CASSQDSATGLIGYTF. CDR3 nucleotides: TGTGCCAGCAGCCAAGATTCGGCGACAGGGTTGATTGGCTACACCTTC.

There are a few counts of this clone. The gene calls are TRBV18 and TRBJ1-1; D unclear. Trimming pared 0 bases from V and 1 base from J, leaving 12 bases between. The CDR3 is 16 residues long. In germline, CDR1 is KGHSH, CDR2 LQKENI. CDR3 DNA: TGTGCCAGCTCACCACCGGTCCGGGAATGGAACACTGAAGCTTTCTTT. As protein: CASSPPVREWNTEAFF.

The V call is TRBV7-2, the J call TRBJ1-6; 7 positions agree with TRBD1. Looked up from germline, CDR1 is SGHTA and CDR2 is FQGNSA. The CDR3 covers 16 residues. V lost 4 bases, J lost 4 bases, and 7 bases stayed unmatched. In DNA form, the CDR3 reads TGTGCCAGCAGCTCCCCAGACAGGGTATATAATTCACCCCTCCACTTT. As protein: CASSSPDRVYNSPLHF.

The V gene is TRBV5-1, the J gene TRBJ2-7, with D maybe TRBD1 (6 bases). Germline loops: CDR1 SGHRS, CDR2 YFSETQ. This CDR3 is built from 15 residues. V shed 2 bases and J shed 5 bases, with 17 bases lying between them. The DNA of the CDR3 is TGCGCCAGCAGCTTAACCACAGGGTTCATGGACGAGCAGTACTTC. Amino acid sequence: CASSLTTGFMDEQYF.